This passage covers 24 T cell receptor beta chains from one sample sequenced in a study of CD8 T cells in ankylosing spondylitis. The study's findings and limits: Seven to nine highly homologous variants formed a TCR beta motif that appeared characteristic of ankylosing spondylitis blood.

TCRdb used MiXCR to reprocess the 5' RACE reads, holding one entry per CDR3 protein. The sample has roughly 470,000 distinct CDR3 sequences, 20% to 30% seen once; the top ten hold under 0.9%. These receptors' antigens are unknown. The source material was blood, either unsorted or a sorted T cell fraction (not recorded which). Every receptor here comes from a male donor with ankylosing spondylitis.

This clonotype was observed a few times. V and J are TRBV12-3 or TRBV12-4 and TRBJ2-1; 12 positions agree with TRBD2. The CDR3 consists of 17 residues. Unmatched junction bases numbered 11, after V lost 2 bases and J lost 9 bases. The CDR3, as DNA: TGTGCCAGCAGTTTATACACTAGCGGGAGGATGTTCGGTGAGCAGTTCTTC. Amino acid sequence: CASSLYTSGRMFGEQFF.

A few counts support this clonotype. CDR3 in DNA: TGTGCCAGCAGCCAAGCAGGGCAGGGAGGGACTGAAGCTTTCTTT. This encodes CASSQAGQGGTEAFF. The V call is TRBV3-1, the J call TRBJ1-1; possible D gene TRBD1, 5 bases. The germline V gene encodes CDR1 LGHDT and CDR2 YNNKEL (reference sequence). The CDR3 spans 15 residues. The V end lost 1 base, the J end lost 5 bases, and 14 bases lay between the germline ends.

This clonotype was recorded once. The chain uses TRBV3-1 and TRBJ1-4; D perhaps matches TRBD1 (6 bases). V lost 4 bases, J lost 8 bases, and 17 bases lay in between. The CDR3 is 15 residues long. Germline V lookup: CDR1 LGHDT, CDR2 YNNKEL (reference sequence). In DNA, the CDR3 is TGTGCCAGCAGCCCTAGCTACAGGGAAGGAGAAAAACTGTTTTTT. The encoded protein is CASSPSYREGEKLFF.

This clonotype has only a few counts. The V gene is TRBV29-1, the J gene TRBJ2-7, with TRBD2 matching over 7 bases. Germline V gene data show CDR1 as SQVTM and CDR2 as ANQGSEA. Trimming removed 1 base from V and 0 bases from J; junction bases left unmatched: 6. The CDR3 has 15 residues. This CDR3 reads CSVEVPSGYSYEQYF. The CDR3 DNA sequence: TGCAGCGTTGAAGTGCCTAGCGGATACTCCTACGAGCAGTACTTC.

This clonotype has a handful of counts. V and J are TRBV15 and TRBJ2-1; D uncertain. The CDR3 is 15 amino acids. Germline V gene sequence: CDR1 LNHNV, CDR2 YYDKDF (reference sequence). Trimming pared 1 base from V and 2 bases from J, leaving 9 bases between. The CDR3 nucleotides read TGTGCCACCAGCAGAGTGGGTACTCCCTACAATGAGCAGTTCTTC. This encodes CATSRVGTPYNEQFF.

This clonotype was seen repeatedly, ten times or more. The chain is built from TRBV12-3 or TRBV12-4 and TRBJ1-2, with D perhaps TRBD1 (6 bases). V was shortened by 3 bases and J by 7 bases, with 15 bases between the two germline ends. This CDR3 spans 14 amino acids. The CDR3 protein is CASSFQTGQGGYTF. CDR3 DNA: TGTGCCAGCAGTTTCCAAACAGGGCAAGGTGGCTACACCTTC.

This clonotype was found many times. The rearrangement links TRBV12-3 or TRBV12-4 to TRBJ2-3; 7 bases align to TRBD1. V shed 5 bases and J 5 bases; nucleotides not matched to a gene: 1. This CDR3 contains 12 residues. The DNA of the CDR3 is TGTGCCAGCAGTACAGGGGAAGATACGCAGTATTTT. It encodes CASSTGEDTQYF.

This clonotype was counted a few times. The V gene is TRBV11-2, the J gene TRBJ2-3, with D unclear. The CDR3 consists of 11 residues. From germline, CDR1 is SGHAT and CDR2 FQNNGV. With 8 bases removed from V and 6 bases from J, the gap between germline ends came to 9 bases. The CDR3 here is CASLIWDTQYF. CDR3 nucleotides: TGTGCCAGCTTAATCTGGGATACGCAGTATTTT.

This clonotype was counted only a few times. The gene calls are TRBV29-1 and TRBJ2-7; 7 positions match TRBD1. V dropped 2 bases and J dropped 6; count of bases not matched to a gene: 10. CDR1 and CDR2 from the germline V gene are SQVTM and ANQGSEA. This CDR3 spans 14 amino acids. The CDR3 DNA reads TGCAGCGTTGAAACAGGGGCAGGGGTCGGCGAGCAGTACGTC. Protein: CSVETGAGVGEQYV.

V and J are TRBV11-3 and TRBJ2-3; 7 nucleotides line up with TRBD2. CDR1 SGHNT and CDR2 YENEEA come from the germline V gene. The CDR3 is 14 amino acids. After removal of 7 bases from V and 0 bases from J, the junction contained 4 bases not matched to a gene. CDR3 residues: CASTNSGSTDTQYF. CDR3 bases: TGTGCCAGCACCAATAGCGGGAGCACAGATACGCAGTATTTT.

The rearrangement links TRBV29-1 to TRBJ2-1, with a weak D call TRBD2 (6 bases). The CDR3 sequence is 13 residues long. V was shortened by 4 bases and J by 5 bases, with 12 bases between the two germline ends. Germline-derived CDR1 and CDR2 are SQVTM and ANQGSEA. The CDR3 reads CSVGLAHDNEQFF. DNA for the CDR3: TGCAGCGTTGGGCTAGCGCATGACAATGAGCAGTTCTTC.

This clonotype was seen more than once but under ten times. The chain uses TRBV20-1 and TRBJ2-1; D gene ambiguous. Germline CDR1 is DFQATT and CDR2 is SNEGSKA (reference sequence). CDR3 length: 14 residues. V was cut by 0 bases and J by 12 bases, with 18 bases left in between. The CDR3 loop is CSARDRPLRDSQFF. CDR3 sequence (DNA): TGCAGTGCTAGAGATCGCCCATTGAGAGACTCGCAGTTCTTC.

This clonotype was observed a handful of times. V is TRBV5-1 and J is TRBJ1-5, with unresolved D. Germline values: CDR1 SGHRS, CDR2 YFSETQ. CDR3 length equals 17 residues. With 1 base removed from V and 2 bases from J, the gap between germline ends came to 16 bases. CDR3 sequence: CASSLSGVKEGNQPQHF. CDR3 nucleotide sequence: TGCGCCAGCAGCTTGTCTGGGGTGAAGGAGGGCAATCAGCCCCAGCATTTT.

CDR3 amino acids: CASSLGTRTGADQPQHF. Here the CDR3 DNA reads TGCGCCAGCAGCTTGGGTACCCGGACAGGCGCGGATCAGCCCCAGCATTTT. The gene calls are TRBV5-1 and TRBJ1-5; 7 positions agree with TRBD1. Trimming cost V 0 bases and J 5 bases; bases outside gene matches: 11. CDR1 is SGHRS and CDR2 is YFSETQ in the germline V gene. The CDR3 runs to 17 residues.

This clonotype was found many times. V gene TRBV24-1 combines with J gene TRBJ2-7; 9 nucleotides match TRBD1. Germline V gives CDR1 KGHDR, CDR2 SFDVKD. This CDR3 comprises 14 residues. J gave up 6 bases and V 4 bases, and 6 bases lay outside the gene matches. The CDR3 DNA reads TGTGCCACCAGTGACCCGGACAGGGGAGGCGAGCAGTACTTC. It yields the protein CATSDPDRGGEQYF.

This clonotype has a handful of counts. Germline is not matched at one junction end, which may reflect a read error. The chain couples TRBV20-1 to TRBJ1-2; no reliable D call. The germline V gene has CDR1 DFQATT and CDR2 SNEGSKA (reference sequence). This CDR3 spans 9 amino acids. The CDR3 protein is CSARELTVF. The CDR3 DNA reads TGCAGTGCTAGAGAGTTAACAGTCTTC.

The CDR3 nucleotides read TGTGCCAGCTCGGGACAAGAGACCCAGTACTTC. Translation gives CASSGQETQYF. V and J are TRBV18 and TRBJ2-5; D is uncertain. Germline-derived CDR1 and CDR2 are KGHSH and LQKENI. The CDR3 covers 11 residues. Trimming pared 6 bases from V and 2 bases from J, leaving 4 bases between. Drawing the rest from reference TRBV18 and TRBJ2-5, the complete variable domain is NAGVMQNPRHLVRRRGQEARLRCSPMKGHSHVYWYRQLPEEGLKFMVYLQKENIIDESGMPKERFSAEFPKEGPSILRIQQVVRGDSAAYFCASSGQETQYFGPGTRLLVL.

The CDR3 protein is CASVRGNQPQHF. The CDR3, as DNA: TGTGCCAGCGTGAGAGGCAATCAGCCCCAGCATTTT. The chain uses TRBV19 and TRBJ1-5, with D hard to call. Deletions cut 9 bases from V and 2 bases from J, with 8 bases between. This CDR3 region has 12 residues. Looked up from germline, CDR1 is LNHDA and CDR2 is SQIVND (reference sequence).

This chain joins TRBV5-1 and TRBJ1-1, with D tentatively TRBD1 (5 bases). Germline CDR1 reads SGHRS; CDR2 reads YFSETQ. This CDR3 contains 14 residues. The V end lost 1 base, the J end lost 3 bases, and 10 bases lay between the germline ends. The CDR3 sequence is CASSLKGDHTEAFF. In DNA, the CDR3 is TGCGCCAGCAGCTTGAAAGGGGACCACACTGAAGCTTTCTTT.

The chain is built from TRBV27 and TRBJ1-4; D unresolved. Germline CDR1 reads MNHEY; CDR2 reads SMNVEV (reference sequence). The ends were cut back, 6 bases at V and 8 bases at J, with 13 bases in the middle. This CDR3 contains 13 residues. CDR3 sequence: CASRWIREEKLFF. The CDR3 DNA follows: TGTGCCAGCAGGTGGATAAGGGAAGAAAAACTGTTTTTT.

The rearrangement joins TRBV20-1 to TRBJ1-2, with D perhaps matching TRBD1 (6 bases). The CDR3 is 14 residues long. Germline values: CDR1 DFQATT, CDR2 SNEGSKA (reference sequence). Deletions cut 1 base from V and 3 bases from J, with 12 bases between. As DNA, the CDR3 is TGCAGTGCTAGAGGCCGGGGGGCGGACTATGGCTACACCTTC. It yields the protein CSARGRGADYGYTF.

This clonotype has more than one count but fewer than ten. The chain carries TRBV20-1 and TRBJ1-1; D is perhaps TRBD1 (5 bases). Trimming removed 7 bases at V and 5 bases at J, with 14 bases between. The CDR3 has 12 residues. Germline-derived CDR1 and CDR2 are DFQATT and SNEGSKA (reference sequence). For the CDR3, the DNA is TGCAGTGTCCAAAGGGGTGGTACTGAAGCTTTCTTT. Its protein is CSVQRGGTEAFF.

The gene calls are TRBV29-1 and TRBJ1-4; a possible D gene is TRBD1 (6 bases). Germline V gene sequence: CDR1 SQVTM, CDR2 ANQGSEA. The CDR3 covers 14 residues. Trimming took off 6 bases at V and 10 bases at J, with 21 bases between the two ends. CDR3 residues: CSVGRDTAPAKLFF. The CDR3 coding sequence is TGCAGCGTCGGCCGGGACACTGCACCCGCAAAACTGTTTTTT.

In this sample, this clonotype turned up once. V is TRBV5-1 and J is TRBJ2-3; 12 bases fit TRBD2. Germline V gives CDR1 SGHRS, CDR2 YFSETQ. The CDR3 consists of 16 residues. Trimming at V came to 3 bases and at J to 3 bases, leaving 5 bases not matched to a gene. CDR3 amino acids: CASSSLLAGGTDTQYF. The DNA of the CDR3 is TGCGCCAGCAGCTCCCTACTAGCGGGAGGTACAGATACGCAGTATTTT.